A single TCR beta chain is shown here with its context. Antigen unknown. The CDR3 length is 14 residues. Per the germline V gene, CDR1 is SNHLY and CDR2 is FYNNEI. Trimming cost V 4 bases and J 3 bases, with 12 bases left between them. The assay was immunoSEQ multiplex PCR, and TCRdb's table has in-frame clones only and misses some. The table includes about 200,000 clones, around four fifths detected once. The sample belongs to a study of cytomegalovirus exposure and HLA in healthy donors. Turning to the study itself: The approximately 120 validation repertoires, a later analysis reported, used the same platform as the 666 first-cohort repertoires. Study observations and caveats: Three CMV-associated chains were confirmed in vitro to be specific for CMV antigens. In the 130 or so validation repertoires, a later analysis found that first-cohort TCR clusters tended to co-occur.

This chain joins TRBV2 and TRBJ1-2; weak D call: TRBD1 (5 bases). The sequenced material came from PBMCs. This TCR was recovered from a woman aged 18-30 years in good health and CMV-seronegative. CDR3 in DNA: TGTGCCAGCAGTGTCAGCAGGGTCGACTATGGCTACACCTTC. Encoded protein: CASSVSRVDYGYTF.